Listed below are T cell receptor beta chains from one sample, sequenced in a study of preoperative IRX-2 immunotherapy in early breast cancer. The data were produced by immunoSEQ multiplex PCR, yet TCRdb's version contains in-frame clones alone and is incomplete. The sample consists of more than 20,000 clones, approximately 80% of them appearing once. The source was lymph node tissue, collected after IRX-2 immunotherapy. These receptors all come from a human donor with breast cancer. The CDR3 runs from the conserved cysteine through the conserved F or W. The D gene is left open where the match is weak. Clone size is given for some rows only: seen once, a few or many times, or a class if the clone is expanded.

>TRBJ1-6|few|-|TRBV14
CASSLGFLGGSPLHF
TGTGCCAGCAGCCTCGGATTTCTGGGGGGTTCACCCCTCCACTTT
>TRBJ1-4|-|-|TRBV11-3
CASSLVGTEEKLFF
TGTGCCAGCAGCTTAGTAGGGACCGAGGAAAAACTGTTTTTT
>TRBJ1-3|-|TRBD1|TRBV6-9
CASSLDRGYGNTIYF
TGTGCCAGCAGCCTGGACAGGGGTTACGGAAACACCATATATTTT
>TRBJ2-1|-|TRBD2|TRBV18
CASSVGTSGGNEQFF
TGTGCCAGCTCGGTCGGGACTAGCGGGGGAAATGAGCAGTTCTTC
>TRBJ1-2|-|TRBD1|TRBV25-1
CASSGWTGGYGYTF
TGTGCCAGCAGTGGTTGGACAGGGGGCTATGGCTACACCTTC
>TRBJ1-2|-|-|TRBV10-2
CASSTGTFGYTF
TGCGCCAGCAGTACCGGGACGTTTGGCTACACCTTC
>TRBJ1-4|-|TRBD1|TRBV7-7
CASRKGQGNEKLFF
TGTGCCAGCAGGAAGGGACAGGGAAATGAAAAACTGTTTTTT
>TRBJ1-3|-|-|TRBV6-8
CASSSESSGNTIYF
TGTGCCAGCAGTTCAGAGAGCTCTGGAAACACCATATATTTT
>TRBJ1-6|-|TRBD1|TRBV11-3
CASRRRDRSYSPLHF
TGTGCCAGCAGACGCCGGGACAGGTCTTATTCACCCCTCCACTTT
>TRBJ1-1|once|-|TRBV28
CASSPNFMNTEAFF
TGTGCCAGCAGTCCGAATTTCATGAACACTGAAGCTTTCTTT
>TRBJ1-1|few|TRBD1|TRBV19
CASSTSGQRNTEAFF
TGTGCCAGTAGTACCTCGGGACAGAGAAACACTGAAGCTTTCTTT
>TRBJ2-7|-|-|TRBV5-1
CASSLSGQWIYEQYF
TGCGCCAGCAGCTTGAGCGGACAGTGGATCTACGAGCAGTACTTC
>TRBJ1-6|-|-|TRBV12-5
CASNVGLGSPLHF
TGTGCCAGCAACGTGGGTCTCGGTTCACCCCTCCACTTT
>TRBJ1-6|-|-|TRBV6-7
CASSPRPKDSPLHF
TGTGCCAGCAGTCCGCGGCCAAAAGATTCACCCCTCCACTTT
>TRBJ1-5|-|-|TRBV30
CAWSSSGNQPQHF
TGTGCCTGGAGTAGCAGTGGCAATCAGCCCCAGCATTTT
>TRBJ1-1|once|-|TRBV28
CASSSPWGAGTEAFF
TGTGCCAGCAGCTCGCCTTGGGGCGCGGGCACTGAAGCTTTCTTT
>TRBJ1-1|-|TRBD1|TRBV6-8
CASTWTGSEAFF
TGTGCCAGCACTTGGACAGGGTCTGAAGCTTTCTTT
>TRBJ2-7|-|-|TRBV19
CASSILDGVGSYEQYF
TGTGCCAGTAGTATTCTTGACGGGGTGGGATCCTACGAGCAGTACTTC
>TRBJ1-1|-|-|TRBV28
CASSLPVKVTEAFF
TGTGCCAGCAGTTTACCGGTGAAGGTTACTGAAGCTTTCTTT
>TRBJ2-4|-|TRBD1|TRBV9
CASSGQGASEAKNIQYF
TGTGCCAGCAGTGGACAGGGGGCCAGTGAAGCCAAAAACATTCAGTACTTC
>TRBJ2-1|-|-|TRBV18
CASSLIAGNAYNEQFF
TGTGCCAGCTCACTGATCGCGGGAAACGCATACAATGAGCAGTTCTTC
>TRBJ1-6|-|TRBD1|TRBV6-8
CAIRDPDRGNSPLHF
TGTGCCATCAGGGACCCGGACAGGGGGAATTCACCCCTCCACTTT
>TRBJ1-1|few|-|TRBV19
CASSINAGTRTEAFF
TGTGCCAGTAGTATCAACGCAGGGACACGTACTGAAGCTTTCTTT
>TRBJ2-7|-|TRBD1|TRBV18
CASSSRDREGEQYF
TGTGCCAGCTCATCCCGGGACAGGGAGGGCGAGCAGTACTTC
>TRBJ2-1|-|-|TRBV18
CASSPLGTNYNEQFF
TGTGCCAGCTCACCACTGGGGACCAACTACAATGAGCAGTTCTTC
>TRBJ2-1|-|TRBD2|TRBV14
CASSQIRGGLSEQFF
TGTGCCAGCAGCCAAATTCGGGGGGGCCTAAGTGAGCAGTTCTTC
>TRBJ1-3|-|-|TRBV19
CASAPPRDGLSGNTIYF
TGTGCCAGCGCCCCACCACGGGACGGTCTCTCTGGAAACACCATATATTTT
>TRBJ1-6|few|-|TRBV30
CAWSVRGTYYSPLHF
TGTGCCTGGAGTGTAAGGGGTACCTACTATTCACCCCTCCACTTT
>TRBJ2-6|-|-|TRBV28
CASSFGGAGANVLTF
TGTGCCAGCAGTTTTGGGGGGGCCGGGGCCAACGTCCTGACTTTC
>TRBJ1-4|few|TRBD1|TRBV30
CAWSDGTGSREKLFF
TGTGCCTGGAGTGACGGGACAGGGAGCAGGGAAAAACTGTTTTTT
>TRBJ2-5|-|-|TRBV6-8
CASSYLRGETQYF
TGTGCCAGCAGTTACCTCAGGGGAGAGACCCAGTACTTC
>TRBJ2-1|-|TRBD2|TRBV11-3
CASSESGGFYNEQFF
TGTGCCAGCAGCGAGAGCGGGGGATTCTACAATGAGCAGTTCTTC
>TRBJ2-5|-|TRBD2|TRBV18
CASSRQSERGTQYF
TGTGCCAGCTCACGACAGAGCGAGCGGGGGACCCAGTACTTC
>TRBJ1-4|few|-|TRBV19
CASSMGREHSKLFF
TGTGCCAGTAGTATGGGCAGGGAACACTCCAAACTGTTTTTT
>TRBJ2-7|-|-|TRBV6-8
CASSRLTSYPNYEQYF
TGTGCCAGCAGCCGACTGACCTCTTACCCGAACTACGAGCAGTACTTC
>TRBJ1-5|-|TRBD1|TRBV28
CASRQTGGSVGQPQHF
TGTGCCAGCAGACAAACAGGGGGCTCGGTGGGTCAGCCCCAGCATTTT
>TRBJ2-1|-|-|TRBV5-1
CASSLAGAIGAEQFF
TGCGCCAGCAGCTTGGCGGGGGCGATTGGGGCTGAGCAGTTCTTC
>TRBJ1-2|-|-|TRBV29-1
CSSTLQGDGYTF
TGCAGCTCGACCTTGCAGGGAGATGGCTACACCTTC
>TRBJ2-5|once|-|TRBV10-3
CAISARQIEETQYF
TGTGCCATCAGTGCAAGACAGATAGAAGAGACCCAGTACTTC
>TRBJ1-2|-|-|TRBV18
CASSPPGLTGTGYTF
TGTGCCAGCTCACCACCGGGCCTTACTGGCACTGGCTACACCTTC
>TRBJ1-1|-|-|TRBV14
CASSQEGGRVTEAFF
TGTGCCAGCAGCCAAGAAGGGGGGCGGGTCACTGAAGCTTTCTTT
>TRBJ1-2|-|TRBD1|TRBV29-1
CSVKSSTGNYGYTF
TGCAGCGTCAAATCCTCGACAGGGAACTATGGCTACACCTTC
>TRBJ1-1|few|-|TRBV19
CASSARTVTEAFF
TGTGCCAGTAGTGCTAGGACAGTCACTGAAGCTTTCTTT
>TRBJ1-6|-|-|TRBV18
CASSPGANSPLHF
TGTGCCAGCTCCCCCGGGGCCAATTCACCCCTCCACTTT
>TRBJ1-5|-|TRBD1|TRBV19
CASSLHTGGYNQPQHF
TGTGCCAGTAGCCTCCATACAGGGGGCTACAATCAGCCCCAGCATTTT
>TRBJ2-1|-|-|TRBV19
CASSIETPSGTRYNEQFF
TGTGCCAGTAGTATAGAGACCCCTTCCGGGACACGATACAATGAGCAGTTCTTC
>TRBJ2-5|-|TRBD2|TRBV5-1
CASSPLGTSGGKETQYF
TGCGCCAGCAGCCCCTTAGGGACTAGCGGGGGGAAAGAGACCCAGTACTTC
>TRBJ2-1|few|-|TRBV11-3
CASRPGQGYNEQFF
TGTGCCAGCAGACCTGGGCAGGGGTACAATGAGCAGTTCTTC
>TRBJ1-4|-|TRBD1|TRBV28
CASKLPGQGALNEKLFF
TGTGCCAGCAAGCTACCGGGACAGGGGGCGCTGAATGAAAAACTGTTTTTT
>TRBJ1-6|-|-|TRBV14
CASSQGSPLHF
TGTGCCAGCAGCCAAGGTTCACCCCTCCACTTT
>TRBJ1-1|-|-|TRBV18
CASSPARQNTEAFF
TGTGCCAGCTCACCGGCCCGGCAGAACACTGAAGCTTTCTTT
>TRBJ2-1|-|TRBD1|TRBV6-8
CASTRNSGTGGLNEQFF
TGTGCCAGCACCAGAAACTCCGGGACAGGGGGCTTGAATGAGCAGTTCTTC
>TRBJ2-2|-|TRBD1|TRBV5-1
CASRSRTGNTGELFF
TGCGCCAGCAGATCTCGGACAGGGAACACCGGGGAGCTGTTTTTT